This T cell receptor beta chain was captured by sequencing in a study of cytomegalovirus exposure and HLA in healthy donors. Study results and limitations: The authors reported that TCR beta sequences could predict HLA-A and HLA-B alleles. These predictions were accurate for most subjects in the first cohort. Another analysis was done later, and it associated more than 15,000 TCR beta sequences with HLA alleles at 0.05 false discovery rate. Some segments of the V type, notably TRBV6-2 and TRBV6-3, were excluded as indistinguishable.

Germline lookup yields CDR1 LGHNT and CDR2 FRNRAP. CDR3 length: 16 amino acids. The J segment lost 5 bases and the V segment lost 6 bases, leaving 15 bases of the junction unmatched. In regard to this clone: What it binds is not known.

With 60 Vbeta and 13 Jbeta primers, the PCR was carried out. Produced via immunoSEQ multiplex PCR; TCRdb's table is partial and in-frame only. The sample contains 150,000 to 200,000 clones, just under 80% of which appear only once. Sequencing used PBMCs. The genes are TRBV12-5 and TRBJ2-5; TRBD2 matches at 7 bases. The TCR sequence derives from a woman aged 25 to 39 in good health and CMV-seropositive. The DNA of the CDR3 is TGTGCTAGTGGAATGTCCCCCGGGACTATGATGGAGACCCAGTACTTC. It specifies CASGMSPGTMMETQYF. The complete variable domain, with remaining parts taken from reference TRBV12-5 and TRBJ2-5, reads DARVTQTPRHKVTEMGQEVTMRCQPILGHNTVFWYRQTMMQGLELLAYFRNRAPLDDSGMPKDRFSAEMPDATLATLKIQPSEPRDSAVYFCASGMSPGTMMETQYFGPGTRLLVL.